The clone carrying this T cell receptor beta chain was observed a single time. What it binds is not known. Assay version v3.0 of immunoSEQ was used, and it was run at survey level. Data came from immunoSEQ multiplex PCR; TCRdb stores just in-frame clones and leaves some out. The data show approximately 15,000 clones, roughly three quarters seen once. CDR1 is GTSNPN, CDR2 SVGIG, per germline (reference sequence). CDR3 size: 12 residues. V lost 0 bases and J lost 5, with 8 bases in between. This specimen comes from a study of long-term antiretroviral therapy in people with HIV. Study-level results: Repertoires in HIV (unlike those of controls) had narrower CDR3 length ranges.

The starting material was unsorted PBMCs, obtained 3.1 years after starting antiretroviral therapy. The genes are TRBV30 and TRBJ2-7; D remains unclear. This receptor was identified in a middle-aged man with HIV. Written as DNA, the CDR3 is TGTGCCTGGAGTGTGGGTTTGAACGAGCAGTACTTC. Its translation is CAWSVGLNEQYF.